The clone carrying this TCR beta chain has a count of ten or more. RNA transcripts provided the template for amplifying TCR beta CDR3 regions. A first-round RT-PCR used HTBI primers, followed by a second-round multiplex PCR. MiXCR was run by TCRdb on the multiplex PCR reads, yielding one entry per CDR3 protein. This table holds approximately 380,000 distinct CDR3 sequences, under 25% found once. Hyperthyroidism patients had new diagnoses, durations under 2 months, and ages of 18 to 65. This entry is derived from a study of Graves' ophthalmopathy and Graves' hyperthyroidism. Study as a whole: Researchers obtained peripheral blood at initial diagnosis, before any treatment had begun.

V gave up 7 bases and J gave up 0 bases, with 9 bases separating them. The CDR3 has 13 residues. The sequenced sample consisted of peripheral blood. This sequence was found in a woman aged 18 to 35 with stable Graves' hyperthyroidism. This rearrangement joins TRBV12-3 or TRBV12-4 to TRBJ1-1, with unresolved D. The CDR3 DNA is TGTGCCAGCATCCCTCGGGTGAACACTGAAGCTTTCTTT. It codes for CASIPRVNTEAFF.